This T cell receptor delta chain was profiled in a study of Vδ1+ human thymocytes (dated by TCRdb to the late 2010s). Describing the broader study: mRNA-level TRG and TRD CDR3 repertoires of highly purified Vdelta1+ thymocytes from young children were characterised as a data resource. Validation of the multiplex-based CDR3 amplicon strategy against 5'RACE-based CDR3 amplicon generation methods had been performed previously.

This clone has a handful of counts. The clone's antigen remains unknown. Base qualities are missing; no much larger clone stands one base away. RNA was extracted with the RNeasy mini kit and reverse transcribed using Superscript III. Multiplex PCR was used to generate CDR3 amplicons, with pooled V-gene forward primers and a constant-region reverse primer carrying Illumina adaptor overhangs. After gel purification, amplicons were indexed with Nextera index primers over roughly 8 extra PCR cycles and were then purified with AMPure XP beads. The libraries were sequenced on an Illumina MiSeq using paired-end 250 bp reads, dual indexing and a 20% PhiX spike-in. As for how the authors treated the data: Reads were quality checked with FastQC, and TRG read pairs were merged with ea-utils fastq-join. Sequences were annotated with IMGT/HighV-QUEST, keeping only productive sequences with unambiguous V-gene assignment; clonotypes were defined by identical CDR3 sequence. VDJtools 1.1.1, tcR 2.2.3, Treemap and vegan Shannon diversity in R 3.4.4 were used for downstream analysis. The public reads were reprocessed by TCRdb using CATT, and rows of matching DNA were later combined. For this entry, the V and J calls and clone size follow TCRdb and not the study's own pipeline. Recorded for this sample are approximately 19,000 delta-chain clones; 6.5% to 10% of them occurred a single time. The ten biggest clones cover over 0.75% of the sample.

Broad study findings and their caveats: No clustering by age or sex was observed, so analyses did not stratify donors by these variables. Approximately 19% of thymic TRD sequences were found to be Vdelta2 (and few were Vdelta3) despite high sort purity, in contrast to peripheral blood Vdelta1+ controls. Because unexpected Vdelta2 sequences could lead to misinterpretation of bulk repertoire data, the authors recommended using highly purified populations and validating at the single-cell level. Thymic TRG and TRD repertoires appeared highly polyclonal with Gaussian CDR3 length distributions, unlike oligoclonal peripheral blood repertoires. Numerous TRG clonotypes were shared among donors (up to 6.9x10^3), while TRD repertoires were essentially private (a maximum of roughly 120 shared).

Thymic samples were depleted of alphabeta T cells, then CD3+ TCRVdelta1+ TCRVdelta2- thymocytes were FACS-sorted. The purity of the sorted Vdelta1+ thymocytes was between roughly 98% and 99.6%. Thymic specimens came from roughly eight paediatric patients undergoing corrective cardiac surgery, aged from roughly 5 days to 16 months. After the thymic tissue was dispersed, mononuclear cells were isolated using a Histopaque-1077 density gradient. For staining, the antibodies used were anti-TCRVdelta1 clone TS8.2, anti-TCRVdelta2 clone B6, anti-CD3 clone HIT3a and anti-TCRalphabeta clone IP26. The CDR3 covers 16 residues, taking in both the cysteine and the phenylalanine. The sequence is cut down to CDR3 DNA, 48 bases in frame from base 1. From a lookup of the germline V gene, CDR1 and CDR2 are TSWWSYY and QGS. V is trimmed back by 2 bases and J by 7 bases, and the junction contains 11 bases that no gene match accounts for.

The sequenced sample was Vdelta1+ gamma-delta thymocytes from the thymus. What the cell subset or site label conveys for this sample: FACS-sorted CD3+ TCRalphabeta- TCRVdelta1+ TCRVdelta2- thymocytes. This TCR was recovered from a child under three years old who had congenital heart surgery. The chain links TRDV1 with TRDJ1, and 9 junctional nucleotides match TRDD3. The CDR3 is CALGEYPNTGGTKLIF. The DNA is as follows: TGTGCTCTTGGGGAATATCCGAATACTGGGGGAACTAAACTCATCTTT.